These T cell receptor beta chains were read from a single sample in a study of T cell responses to AZD1222 COVID-19 vaccine. Libraries were prepared by immunoSEQ multiplex PCR; TCRdb keeps only in-frame clonotypes and omits some of them. The sample carries some 130,000 clones, 75% to 90% recorded once. Specimen: peripheral blood, collected on day 0 of AZD1222 vaccination. All receptors derive from an adult in good health. CDR3s include the opening cysteine and the closing phenylalanine or tryptophan. A D gene is named only where the DNA matches it firmly. Clone size, where shown, is once, few, many, or a class for clones that have expanded.

D gene	clone size	V gene	J gene	CDR3 DNA	CDR3 protein
TRBD1	.	TRBV5-1	TRBJ2-1	TGCGCCAGCAGCTTGGAGGGACAGGGTGTTGATGAGCAGTTCTTC	CASSLEGQGVDEQFF
TRBD1	once	TRBV5-5	TRBJ1-1	TGTGCCAGCAGCTCTCGTCCCGGGACAGGGAAGAACACTGAAGCTTTCTTT	CASSSRPGTGKNTEAFF
.	.	TRBV7-3	TRBJ1-1	TGTGCCAGCAGCCCCTCTCCCCAGGCCTTGAACACTGAAGCTTTCTTT	CASSPSPQALNTEAFF
TRBD2	.	TRBV6-2/TRBV6-3	TRBJ2-3	TGTGCCAGCAGTTCTATAGCGGGGAGCACAGATACGCAGTATTTT	CASSSIAGSTDTQYF
TRBD2	once	TRBV7-6	TRBJ2-5	TGTGCCACCAGTCCAATAGCGGGGCTCCAAGAGACCCAGTACTTC	CATSPIAGLQETQYF
.	.	TRBV19	TRBJ1-5	TGTGCCAGTAGTATTAGTGGCGAGAATCAGCCCCAGCATTTT	CASSISGENQPQHF
TRBD1	.	TRBV5-5	TRBJ2-1	TGTGCCAGCAGCTTGGGGACAGGGGGCTACAATGAGCAGTTCTTC	CASSLGTGGYNEQFF
.	once	TRBV5-1	TRBJ2-7	TGCGCCAGCAGCTTGGAAGGTACCTACGAGCAGTACTTC	CASSLEGTYEQYF
TRBD1	.	TRBV5-1	TRBJ2-7	TGCGCCAGCAGCACCGGGACAGGGGCGAGCTACGAGCAGTACTTC	CASSTGTGASYEQYF
.	.	TRBV28	TRBJ1-2	TGTGCCAGCAGTTTAGGTCGGGACACCTATGGCTACACCTTC	CASSLGRDTYGYTF
TRBD2	.	TRBV5-6	TRBJ2-5	TGTGCCAGCAGCCCGATAGGACTAGCGGGGGGCCAAGAGACCCAGTACTTC	CASSPIGLAGGQETQYF
.	.	TRBV11-2	TRBJ2-1	TGTGCCAGCAGCTTAGTTCGTCCAGGGTGGAACAATGAGCAGTTCTTC	CASSLVRPGWNNEQFF
TRBD1	few	TRBV6-5	TRBJ1-2	TGTGCCAGCAGTTTACAGGGGGGGTATGGCTACACCTTC	CASSLQGGYGYTF
.	.	TRBV5-4	TRBJ2-6	TGTGCCAGCAATGACATGAGCTCTGGGGCCAACGTCCTGACTTTC	CASNDMSSGANVLTF
TRBD1	.	TRBV28	TRBJ1-2	TGTGCCAGCAGCCAACCCCAACAGGGGGTTGGCTACACCTTC	CASSQPQQGVGYTF
.	.	TRBV28	TRBJ1-1	TGTGCCAGCAGTTCCGGTGGGCTTCAGGACACTGAAGCTTTCTTT	CASSSGGLQDTEAFF
.	.	TRBV30	TRBJ1-4	TGTGCCTGGAGAACCCAGGGATTGGGTAATGAAAAACTGTTTTTT	CAWRTQGLGNEKLFF
.	.	TRBV30	TRBJ1-5	TGTGCCTGGAGTGTAGGAGATCAGCCCCAGCATTTT	CAWSVGDQPQHF
.	.	TRBV2	TRBJ2-3	TGTGCCAGCAGTGTCGAGAGTATATTCACAGATACGCAGTATTTT	CASSVESIFTDTQYF
TRBD1	.	TRBV7-6	TRBJ2-2	TGTGCCAGCAGCCGAGCCGCAGGGGGGAACACCGGGGAGCTGTTTTTT	CASSRAAGGNTGELFF
TRBD1	.	TRBV19	TRBJ2-1	TGTGCCAGTAGTGGCAGGGGGAACGAGCAGTTCTTC	CASSGRGNEQFF
.	once	TRBV10-3	TRBJ1-4	TGTGCCATCAGTGAGTCCCTCCCCGGGGGGACTAATGAAAAACTGTTTTTT	CAISESLPGGTNEKLFF
.	.	TRBV30	TRBJ1-1	TGTGCCTGGAGTTCCTGGGGCGACAGCGAAAACACTGAAGCTTTCTTT	CAWSSWGDSENTEAFF
TRBD1	.	TRBV30	TRBJ1-6	TGTGCCTGGAGTGTTAGCAGGGGACAGGGATGGGGTAATTCACCCCTCCACTTT	CAWSVSRGQGWGNSPLHF
.	.	TRBV11-3	TRBJ1-1	TGTGCCAGCAGCCTGGGTCTGAACACTGAAGCTTTCTTT	CASSLGLNTEAFF
.	.	TRBV2	TRBJ1-5	TGTGCCAGCAGTCGACAGACTAATCAGCCCCAGCATTTT	CASSRQTNQPQHF
TRBD1	.	TRBV27	TRBJ1-5	TGTGCCAGCAGTTTATCGCGGCCGCGACTCAGGGGGAATCAGCCCCAGCATTTT	CASSLSRPRLRGNQPQHF
TRBD1	.	TRBV6-5	TRBJ2-7	TGTGCCAGCAGAAGGGACAGGGTAACAGGCGAGCAGTACTTC	CASRRDRVTGEQYF
TRBD1	.	TRBV27	TRBJ2-5	TGTGCCAGCAGGGGTCAGGGGGCGAGGCAAGAGACCCAGTACTTC	CASRGQGARQETQYF
.	.	TRBV6-4	TRBJ1-4	TGTGCCAGCAGTGACCCGAACAGGGAGCCCAATGAAAAACTGTTTTTT	CASSDPNREPNEKLFF
.	.	TRBV14	TRBJ1-1	TGTGCCAGCAGCCTCCTTCAAGCCCGAAAGAACACTGAAGCTTTCTTT	CASSLLQARKNTEAFF
.	.	TRBV6-5	TRBJ1-1	TGTGCCAGCAGTTACTCGGCAGGAACGACTGAAGCTTTCTTT	CASSYSAGTTEAFF
TRBD1	.	TRBV19	TRBJ1-5	TGTGCCAGTAGCCAGAAATTACAGGGGTCCGCCCAGCATTTT	CASSQKLQGSAQHF
.	once	TRBV29-1	TRBJ2-2	TGCAGCGTTGAAGCTCCCGGGGAGCTGTTTTTT	CSVEAPGELFF
.	.	TRBV5-1	TRBJ1-1	TGCGCCAGCAGCCTCCAGGGGAACACTGAAGCTTTCTTT	CASSLQGNTEAFF
.	.	TRBV19	TRBJ1-1	TGTGCCAGTAGATTCGGGACGAACACTGAAGCTTTCTTT	CASRFGTNTEAFF
TRBD1	.	TRBV4-1	TRBJ1-3	TGCGCCAGCAGCCAGGCTGAAGGAGGGACAGGGAGGTTGAGCTCTGGAAACACCATATATTTT	CASSQAEGGTGRLSSGNTIYF
TRBD1	.	TRBV5-1	TRBJ1-1	TGCGCCAGCAGCGTCAGGGTTGGACAGGGGAACACTGAAGCTTTCTTT	CASSVRVGQGNTEAFF
TRBD1	.	TRBV6-2/TRBV6-3	TRBJ1-2	TGTGCCAGCAGTCGCCAGACAGGGGGCTATGGCTACACCTTC	CASSRQTGGYGYTF
.	.	TRBV7-2	TRBJ1-1	TGTGCCAGCAGTTCCGGACCGATGAACACTGAAGCTTTCTTT	CASSSGPMNTEAFF
.	few	TRBV5-1	TRBJ1-6	TGCGCCAGCAGCTTGCGGGGTGTTCAGGGGACTCTAGAAGCTAATTCACCCCTCCACTTT	CASSLRGVQGTLEANSPLHF
.	medium-sized	TRBV7-2	TRBJ1-2	TGTGCCAGCAGCTTAGGTCCAGGGTCAGCAGGTTCGAGTAACTATGGCTACACCTTC	CASSLGPGSAGSSNYGYTF
.	.	TRBV6-5	TRBJ2-7	TGTGCCAGCAGCCGTTCTAAGTTAGACGAGCAGTACTTC	CASSRSKLDEQYF
.	.	TRBV19	TRBJ2-6	TGTGCCAGTACGGGGGCCTTCTCCTCTGGGGCCAACGTCCTGACTTTC	CASTGAFSSGANVLTF
.	.	TRBV14	TRBJ1-1	TGTGCCAGCAGCCAAGATCTAAGGACTGAAGCTTTCTTT	CASSQDLRTEAFF
.	.	TRBV3-1/TRBV3-2	TRBJ2-1	TGTGCCAGCAGCCAAGCTGCCCGCAATGAGCAGTTCTTC	CASSQAARNEQFF
.	once	TRBV29-1	TRBJ1-3	TGCAGCGTGGAGTCCGGGACCGCCGGAAACACCATATATTTT	CSVESGTAGNTIYF
TRBD1	.	TRBV5-1	TRBJ1-1	TGCGCCAGCAGCCAAGGACAGGGGCGAGGGGGGTTGAACACTGAAGCTTTCTTT	CASSQGQGRGGLNTEAFF
.	.	TRBV27	TRBJ1-5	TGTGCCAGCAGTTTATCGGCGGAAAGTCAGCCCCAGCATTTT	CASSLSAESQPQHF
TRBD2	.	TRBV11-3	TRBJ2-3	TGTGCCAGCAGCTCACGGACGGGAGGAGATACGCAGTATTTT	CASSSRTGGDTQYF
TRBD2	.	TRBV5-4	TRBJ2-7	TGTGCCAGCAGCTTACTTAGACCAGAGCGGGGCGAGCAGTACTTC	CASSLLRPERGEQYF
.	.	TRBV11-2	TRBJ2-5	TGTGCCAGCAGCTTAGTATTGGTGGGGACCCAGTACTTC	CASSLVLVGTQYF
TRBD1	.	TRBV19	TRBJ2-1	TGTGCCAGTAGTATCAACAGGGGGAGCTACAATGAGCAGTTCTTC	CASSINRGSYNEQFF
TRBD1	.	TRBV29-1	TRBJ2-7	TGCAGCGTTAACGCCGGGACAGGGTCCTCCTACGAGCAGTACTTC	CSVNAGTGSSYEQYF
.	.	TRBV11-2	TRBJ2-7	TGTGCCAGCAGCTTAAGACCCCCGCTAACGGTCGAGCAGTACTTC	CASSLRPPLTVEQYF
TRBD1	.	TRBV7-8	TRBJ2-7	TGTGCCAGCAGCCCGGGACAGGGGAGGATGGGGCAGTACTTC	CASSPGQGRMGQYF
.	.	TRBV12-3/TRBV12-4	TRBJ1-1	TGTGCCAGCCGGGGACGGTTCACTGAAGCTTTCTTT	CASRGRFTEAFF